These T cell receptor beta chains were read from a single sample in a study of identical twins. One entry per CDR3 protein results from TCRdb running MiXCR on the 5' RACE reads. The sample has roughly 250,000 distinct CDR3 sequences; 7.5% are singletons. The data also belong to a second study, concerning yellow fever vaccine responses in identical twins.

The source material was CD8+ T cells sorted from blood. The receptors come from a woman aged 18-29 years in good health. Each CDR3 is given with its conserved first and last residue. The D gene is left open where the match is weak. Expanded clones are given a class, and other clones once, few, many or no size at all.

clone_size,j_call,v_call,d_call,cdr3_nt,cdr3_aa
.,TRBJ2-5,TRBV7-9,.,TGTGCCAGCAGCATCCCCCAGACAGGACGTATCCAAGAGACCCAGTACTTC,CASSIPQTGRIQETQYF
few,TRBJ2-3,TRBV6-1,.,TGTGCCAGCAGTGAAGGAGGAGGCGGGGCAGATACGCAGTATTTT,CASSEGGGGADTQYF
few,TRBJ2-7,TRBV5-5,TRBD1,TGTGCCAGCAGCTTGGGGTGGGACAGGACCTACGAGCAGTACTTC,CASSLGWDRTYEQYF
few,TRBJ1-6,TRBV21-1,.,TGTGCCAGCACCCAGTCCGGGACCGGGGGATTT,CASTQSGTGGF
few,TRBJ2-6,TRBV9,.,TGTGCCAGCAGCCCCCGGGCAGGGGGGTTCTCTGGGGCCAACGTCCTGACTTTC,CASSPRAGGFSGANVLTF
many,TRBJ2-1,TRBV7-2,TRBD2,TGTGCCAGCAGCTTAAAAAGACCGGGACTAATTTACAATGAGCAGTTCTTC,CASSLKRPGLIYNEQFF
few,TRBJ1-6,TRBV12-3/TRBV12-4,.,TGTGCCAGCAGCTTTCGGCAACTTGGTTGGCTATCACCCCTCCACTTT,CASSFRQLGWLSPLHF
many,TRBJ1-4,TRBV28,TRBD1,TGTGCCAGCAATCCGGGACAGGGTGAAAAACTGTTTTTT,CASNPGQGEKLFF
.,TRBJ1-6,TRBV7-9,.,TGTGCCAGCAGCTTAGATGGGGGACCCCTCCACTTT,CASSLDGGPLHF
many,TRBJ2-7,TRBV4-1,.,TGCGCCAGCAGCCAAGATTCCCCCGGCCAATACGAGCAGTACTTC,CASSQDSPGQYEQYF
many,TRBJ2-7,TRBV29-1,.,TGCAGCGTTAACTTGGAGGAGGGCCTATACGAGCAGTACTTC,CSVNLEEGLYEQYF
few,TRBJ2-2,TRBV3-1,TRBD2,TGTGCCAGCAGCCCCTTAGCGGGTCCTGACCCCGGGGAGCTGTTTTTT,CASSPLAGPDPGELFF